The 13 T cell receptor beta chains given below trace back to one sample, sequenced in a study of control samples from healthy donors and cancer patients. Profiling relied on immunoSEQ multiplex PCR, and the TCRdb table lists in-frame clones only, not all of them. Of about 130,000 clones in the sample, under 90% were seen once. Material: PBMCs. The origin of the receptors is a man aged 50-60 years with head and neck cancer.

V gene TRBV6-5 combines with J gene TRBJ2-3; 8 bases match TRBD1. V trimming: 4 bases; J trimming: 1 base; junction bases outside the gene matches: 7. This CDR3 has 16 residues. Germline V gives CDR1 MNHEY, CDR2 SVGAGI. CDR3 in amino acids: CASSLGQGMGTDTQYF. Written as DNA, the CDR3 is TGTGCCAGCAGTTTAGGACAGGGTATGGGCACAGATACGCAGTATTTT.

V is TRBV6-5 and J is TRBJ1-1; perhaps TRBD1 as D (5 bases). The V end lost 11 bases, the J end lost 7 bases, and 14 bases lay between the germline ends. CDR1 and CDR2 (germline): MNHEY, SVGAGI. The CDR3 is made up of 11 amino acids. The DNA of the CDR3 is TGTGCCGCGGGGACGGATAATGAAGCTTTCTTT. This sequence encodes CAAGTDNEAFF.

The chain is built from TRBV7-9 and TRBJ1-5; no clear D. V was shortened by 2 bases and J by 6 bases, with 8 bases between the two germline ends. The CDR3 totals 13 residues. Germline CDR1 and CDR2: SEHNR and FQNEAQ (reference sequence). The CDR3 DNA follows: TGTGCCAGCAGCTTAATCGGGAGTCAGCCCCAGCATTTT. Its translation: CASSLIGSQPQHF. The full variable domain, with the rest looked up from reference TRBV7-9 and TRBJ1-5, is DTGVSQNPRHKITKRGQNVTFRCDPISEHNRLYWYRQTLGQGPEFLTYFQNEAQLEKSRLLSDRFSAERPKGSFSTLEIQRTEQGDSAMYLCASSLIGSQPQHFGDGTRLSIL.

The CDR3 DNA reads as TGTGCCAGCAGTTTGAATATTAATGGCTACACCTTC. Protein product: CASSLNINGYTF. This chain joins TRBV12-3 or TRBV12-4 and TRBJ1-2; D is undetermined. This CDR3 spans 12 amino acids. Trimming pared 3 bases from V and 6 bases from J, leaving 8 bases between.

This clone was picked up a small number of times. J is TRBJ1-1 and V is TRBV5-1; possibly TRBD1 for D (6 bases). CDR3 length equals 15 residues. Looked up from germline, CDR1 is SGHRS and CDR2 is YFSETQ. Trimming pared 4 bases from V and 1 base from J, leaving 14 bases between. CDR3 protein: CASSSREGGNTEAFF. Written as DNA, the CDR3 is TGCGCCAGCAGCAGTCGTGAGGGGGGGAACACTGAAGCTTTCTTT.

J is TRBJ2-3 and V is TRBV19; D unclear. The CDR3 has 11 amino acids. Germline V gene sequence: CDR1 LNHDA, CDR2 SQIVND (reference sequence). Trimming stripped 3 bases from V and 7 bases from J, with 5 bases between. CDR3 nucleotides: TGTGCCAGTAGTATGGGTCATACGCAGTATTTT. Amino acids: CASSMGHTQYF.

The gene calls are TRBV6-5 and TRBJ1-1; D is possibly TRBD1 (6 bases). The CDR3 runs to 16 residues. Germline-derived CDR1 and CDR2 are MNHEY and SVGAGI. The V and J ends lost 2 bases and 0 bases respectively, with 13 bases between them. CDR3 sequence (DNA): TGTGCCAGCAGTTACGCCGAACAGGGCCTGAACACTGAAGCTTTCTTT. Translating gives CASSYAEQGLNTEAFF.

The chain carries TRBV3-1 (or the pseudogene TRBV3-2) and TRBJ2-1; D may be TRBD2 (6 bases). The V end was cut by 6 bases, the J end by 7 bases, with 10 bases between. The length of the CDR3 is 12 residues. Germline V lookup: CDR1 LGHDT, CDR2 YNNKEL (reference sequence). The CDR3 loop reads CASSFGGNEQFF. The DNA of the CDR3 is TGTGCCAGCAGTTTTGGAGGGAATGAGCAGTTCTTC.

Comments on this clone: Other DNA sequences from this sample encode an identical CDR3 as well. The chain recombines TRBV18 with TRBJ1-6, with 7 bases lining up with TRBD1. Trimming removed 2 bases from V and 4 bases from J; junction bases left unmatched: 2. Germline V gives CDR1 KGHSH, CDR2 LQKENI. CDR3 size: 15 residues. The CDR3 sequence: CASSPRDSYNSPLHF. CDR3 nucleotide sequence: TGTGCCAGCTCACCAAGGGACAGTTATAATTCACCCCTCCACTTT.

This clone was seen a handful of times. This chain links TRBV27 with TRBJ2-3; D perhaps matches TRBD2 (6 bases). V lost 6 bases and J 1 base, leaving 11 bases between the germline ends. Germline loops: CDR1 MNHEY, CDR2 SMNVEV (reference sequence). The CDR3 extends over 14 amino acids. CDR3 coding DNA: TGTGCCAGCAGCCCCACGGGGGGCACAGATACGCAGTATTTT. Translating gives CASSPTGGTDTQYF.

The chain is built from TRBV12-3 or TRBV12-4 and TRBJ2-3, with D tentatively TRBD2 (6 bases). This CDR3 spans 11 amino acids. V lost 8 bases and J lost 10, with 13 bases in between. This CDR3 reads CASRTSKSQYF. For the CDR3, the DNA is TGTGCCAGCCGAACTAGCAAATCGCAGTATTTT.

The chain recombines TRBV5-6 with TRBJ2-7, with unresolved D. The CDR3 runs 14 residues. CDR1 SGHDT and CDR2 YYEEEE come from the germline V gene. Trimming cost V 2 bases and J 2 bases, with 11 bases left between them. In nucleotides, the CDR3 is TGTGCCAGCAGCTTTTCGGGCGGACCCTACGAGCAGTACTTC. Its protein is CASSFSGGPYEQYF.

V usage is TRBV7-9 and J usage is TRBJ2-2, with a tentative D call TRBD1 (5 bases). The CDR3 spans 16 residues. In germline, CDR1 is SEHNR, CDR2 FQNEAQ (reference sequence). The germline V and J ends were trimmed by 6 bases and 1 base, with 15 bases remaining between them. This CDR3 is CASSLGRTRNTGELFF. The CDR3 DNA follows: TGTGCCAGCAGTCTCGGTAGGACAAGGAACACCGGGGAGCTGTTTTTT.